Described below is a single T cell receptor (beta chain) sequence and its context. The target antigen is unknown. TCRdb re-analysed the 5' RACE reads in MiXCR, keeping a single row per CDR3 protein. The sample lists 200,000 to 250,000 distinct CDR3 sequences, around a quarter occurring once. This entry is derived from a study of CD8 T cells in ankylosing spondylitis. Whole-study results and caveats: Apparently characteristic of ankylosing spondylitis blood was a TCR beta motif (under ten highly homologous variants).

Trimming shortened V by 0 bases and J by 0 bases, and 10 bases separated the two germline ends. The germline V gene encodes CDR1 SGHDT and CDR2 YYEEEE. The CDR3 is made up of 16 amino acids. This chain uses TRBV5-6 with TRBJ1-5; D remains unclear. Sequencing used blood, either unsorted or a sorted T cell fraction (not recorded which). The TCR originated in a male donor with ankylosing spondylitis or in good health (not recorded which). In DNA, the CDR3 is TGTGCCAGCAGCTTGGGGGGAAGCGCTAGCAATCAGCCCCAGCATTTT. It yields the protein CASSLGGSASNQPQHF. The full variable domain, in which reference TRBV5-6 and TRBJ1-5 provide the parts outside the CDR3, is DAGVTQSPTHLIKTRGQQVTLRCSPKSGHDTVSWYQQALGQGPQFIFQYYEEEERQRGNFPDRFSGHQFPNYSSELNVNALLLGDSALYLCASSLGGSASNQPQHFGDGTRLSIL.